The rows below give T cell receptor beta chains drawn from one sample of a study of blood T cells in healthy people across ages. TCRdb processed the 5' RACE reads anew with MiXCR; each CDR3 protein has one entry. The sample consists of about 1.8 million distinct CDR3 sequences, around 50% of them appearing once. Sequencing was performed on blood. The source is a woman aged 40 to 50 in good health. Each CDR3 is given with its conserved first and last residue. D genes are given only for firm matches. Clone size is stated in some rows and not others, as once, few, many or a class when expanded.

d_call | j_call | clone_size | v_call | cdr3_aa | cdr3_nt
TRBD1 | TRBJ1-4 | NA | TRBV6-6 | CASRQGAINEKLFF | TGTGCCAGCAGACAGGGGGCCATTAATGAAAAACTGTTTTTT
NA | TRBJ2-4 | few | TRBV27 | CASSLSAGPTDIQYF | TGTGCCAGCAGCCTTAGCGCAGGGCCCACGGACATTCAGTACTTC
TRBD2 | TRBJ2-3 | NA | TRBV29-1 | CSVRTSGGSTDTQYF | TGCAGCGTTAGGACTAGCGGGGGGAGCACAGATACGCAGTATTTT
NA | TRBJ2-5 | NA | TRBV3-1 | CASSQDQGIGETQYF | TGTGCCAGCAGCCAGGATCAGGGGATCGGAGAGACCCAGTACTTC
TRBD1 | TRBJ2-3 | NA | TRBV18 | CASSPTTGADTQYF | TGTGCCAGCTCACCAACGACAGGGGCAGATACGCAGTATTTT
NA | TRBJ1-2 | few | TRBV20-1 | CSARDFPPGASYGYTF | TGCAGTGCTAGAGATTTCCCCCCGGGGGCTAGCTATGGCTACACCTTC
NA | TRBJ1-4 | NA | TRBV21-1 | CASSKRTECATNEKLFF | TGTGCCAGCAGCAAAAGGACGGAATGCGCAACTAATGAAAAACTGTTTTTT
NA | TRBJ1-2 | NA | TRBV5-1 | CASSLGGGLGNYGCTF | TGCGCCAGCAGCTTGGGAGGGGGACTCGGTAACTATGGCTGCACCTTC
NA | TRBJ1-5 | NA | TRBV7-2 | CASSPLAGQQPQHF | TGTGCCAGCAGCCCCCTGGCAGGGCAGCAGCCCCAGCATTTT
TRBD2 | TRBJ2-3 | NA | TRBV7-3 | CASSATGTSGGGTTDTQYF | TGTGCCAGCAGCGCTACCGGGACTAGCGGGGGGGGTACCACAGATACGCAGTATTTT
TRBD1 | TRBJ1-4 | NA | TRBV20-1 | CSARSGTGANEKLFF | TGCAGTGCTAGATCAGGGACAGGGGCTAATGAAAAACTGTTTTTT
TRBD1 | TRBJ2-7 | NA | TRBV6-5 | CASKGIRQGVSYEQYF | TGTGCCAGCAAGGGGATCCGCCAGGGGGTCTCCTACGAGCAGTACTTC
NA | TRBJ2-7 | few | TRBV20-1 | CSARIPGVYEQYF | TGCAGTGCTAGGATACCAGGGGTCTACGAGCAGTACTTC
TRBD1 | TRBJ2-5 | NA | TRBV20-1 | CSARTGTGGRETQYF | TGCAGTGCTAGGACCGGGACAGGGGGTCGAGAGACCCAGTACTTC
TRBD2 | TRBJ2-5 | NA | TRBV28 | CASRLAGAQETQYF | TGTGCCAGCAGACTAGCGGGGGCCCAAGAGACCCAGTACTTC
NA | TRBJ2-1 | few | TRBV12-3/TRBV12-4 | CASSSRGAPRGNEQFF | TGTGCCAGCAGCTCCAGGGGGGCCCCCAGGGGCAATGAGCAGTTCTTC
TRBD1 | TRBJ2-3 | once | TRBV20-1 | CSTSDRGRTDTQYF | TGCAGTACTAGTGACAGGGGTCGGACAGATACGCAGTATTTT
NA | TRBJ2-7 | NA | TRBV27 | CASSGAPDGNYEQYF | TGTGCCAGCAGTGGAGCTCCGGACGGGAATTACGAGCAGTACTTC
TRBD1 | TRBJ2-4 | NA | TRBV7-9 | CASSPLQGVAKNTQYF | TGTGCCAGCAGCCCGTTGCAGGGGGTAGCCAAAAACACTCAGTACTTC
TRBD2 | TRBJ2-3 | NA | TRBV6-5 | CASSYLGTNTDTQYF | TGTGCCAGCAGTTACTTAGGGACTAACACAGATACGCAGTATTTT
TRBD2 | TRBJ2-5 | once | TRBV7-2 | CASNLALSGEFQETQYF | TGTGCCAGCAACTTAGCGCTTAGCGGGGAGTTCCAAGAGACCCAGTACTTC
NA | TRBJ2-4 | few | TRBV13 | CASSLGRVIAKNIQYF | TGTGCCAGCAGCTTAGGGAGGGTTATAGCCAAAAACATTCAGTACTTC
NA | TRBJ2-3 | NA | TRBV7-3 | CASSSVGRGDTQYF | TGTGCCAGCAGCTCCGTGGGAAGGGGGGATACGCAGTATTTT
TRBD2 | TRBJ2-5 | NA | TRBV20-1 | CSAIRGGPQETQYF | TGCAGTGCTATACGGGGGGGGCCCCAAGAGACCCAGTACTTC
TRBD1 | TRBJ1-2 | few | TRBV18 | CASSQGQGPGYTF | TGTGCCAGCTCACAGGGACAGGGACCTGGCTACACCTTC
NA | TRBJ2-7 | NA | TRBV27 | CASSLSPRASRAYEQYF | TGTGCCAGCAGTTTATCGCCCAGGGCTAGCCGAGCCTACGAGCAGTACTTC
NA | TRBJ2-1 | once | TRBV21-1 | CASSKKRGDSYNEQFF | TGTGCCAGCAGCAAGAAGCGGGGGGACTCCTACAATGAGCAGTTCTTC
TRBD1 | TRBJ1-2 | NA | TRBV6-6 | CASSYDRDDYGYTF | TGTGCCAGCAGTTACGACAGGGACGACTATGGCTACACCTTC
NA | TRBJ1-2 | NA | TRBV12-3/TRBV12-4 | CASSVVGINYGYTF | TGTGCCAGCAGTGTAGTAGGGATCAACTATGGCTACACCTTC
NA | TRBJ2-6 | few | TRBV7-2 | CASSKDSSGANVLTF | TGTGCCAGCAGCAAGGACAGCTCTGGGGCCAACGTCCTGACTTTC
NA | TRBJ2-1 | NA | TRBV20-1 | CSVTGGLSNEQFF | TGCAGTGTCACCGGGGGTCTGAGCAATGAGCAGTTCTTC
NA | TRBJ2-3 | NA | TRBV20-1 | CSAPGRTSTDTQYF | TGCAGTGCTCCAGGGCGAACTAGCACAGATACGCAGTATTTT
TRBD2 | TRBJ2-1 | few | TRBV20-1 | CSATRTSGGPLLNEQFF | TGCAGTGCTACCCGGACTAGCGGGGGGCCCCTCCTCAATGAGCAGTTCTTC
NA | TRBJ2-5 | NA | TRBV20-1 | CSATRLSGRETQYF | TGCAGTGCTACCCGCCTATCAGGGCGAGAGACCCAGTACTTC
TRBD1 | TRBJ1-2 | NA | TRBV7-2 | CASSSNRGNGYTF | TGTGCCAGCAGCTCCAACAGGGGTAATGGCTACACCTTC
NA | TRBJ2-7 | few | TRBV4-2 | CASSQDMTEYYEQYF | TGTGCCAGCAGCCAAGATATGACCGAATACTACGAGCAGTACTTC
TRBD2 | TRBJ2-6 | few | TRBV27 | CASKLLTSGGHPISGANVLTF | TGTGCCAGCAAACTCTTGACTAGCGGGGGCCATCCTATCTCTGGGGCCAACGTCCTGACTTTC
NA | TRBJ2-7 | few | TRBV6-5 | CASSYWGGLNEQYF | TGTGCCAGCAGTTACTGGGGGGGCTTGAACGAGCAGTACTTC
NA | TRBJ2-7 | NA | TRBV11-2 | CAGTITSRTYEQYF | TGTGCCGGCACCATCACTAGCCGTACCTACGAGCAGTACTTC
NA | TRBJ2-7 | NA | TRBV7-9 | CASSHTTRRGSYEQYF | TGTGCCAGCAGCCACACTACCAGAAGGGGCTCCTACGAGCAGTACTTC
TRBD1 | TRBJ2-3 | many | TRBV7-2 | CASSPRTGTQYF | TGTGCCAGCAGCCCCCGGACAGGGACGCAGTATTTT
NA | TRBJ2-1 | NA | TRBV14 | CASSQDHPRYNEQFF | TGTGCCAGCAGCCAAGATCATCCGCGATACAATGAGCAGTTCTTC
TRBD1 | TRBJ2-5 | NA | TRBV7-8 | CASSQHRTGQETQYF | TGTGCCAGCAGCCAACACAGGACAGGCCAAGAGACCCAGTACTTC
TRBD2 | TRBJ2-4 | few | TRBV20-1 | CSARQTSGGLAKNIQYF | TGCAGTGCTAGACAGACTAGCGGGGGATTAGCCAAAAACATTCAGTACTTC
TRBD2 | TRBJ2-3 | NA | TRBV12-3/TRBV12-4 | CASSSLGLAGRSNTQYF | TGTGCCAGCAGTTCTCTAGGTCTAGCGGGAAGGTCAAATACGCAGTATTTT
NA | TRBJ2-1 | NA | TRBV25-1 | CASSVGGIGGNEQFF | TGTGCCAGCAGTGTAGGGGGTATCGGGGGTAATGAGCAGTTCTTC
TRBD1 | TRBJ2-7 | few | TRBV4-1 | CASSNTGTVSYEQYF | TGCGCCAGCAGCAACACCGGGACAGTCTCCTACGAGCAGTACTTC
NA | TRBJ2-1 | NA | TRBV9 | CASSPPDTTSYNEQFF | TGTGCCAGCAGCCCCCCGGACACCACCTCCTACAATGAGCAGTTCTTC
TRBD1 | TRBJ2-1 | NA | TRBV6-5 | CASRNPGTGTCNEQFF | TGTGCCAGCAGAAACCCCGGGACAGGGACCTGCAATGAGCAGTTCTTC
TRBD1 | TRBJ2-3 | NA | TRBV25-1 | CASSTHRGLLADTQYF | TGTGCCAGCAGTACGCACAGGGGGCTGTTGGCAGATACGCAGTATTTT
NA | TRBJ1-5 | NA | TRBV4-2 | CASSQDGRGRDQPQHF | TGTGCCAGCAGCCAAGATGGCAGGGGCAGGGATCAGCCCCAGCATTTT
TRBD2 | TRBJ2-7 | NA | TRBV7-2 | CASSLAGTSVSYEQYF | TGTGCCAGCAGCTTAGCCGGGACTAGCGTCTCCTACGAGCAGTACTTC
NA | TRBJ1-2 | few | TRBV6-6 | CASNRGGTYGYTF | TGTGCCAGCAACCGGGGGGGTACCTATGGCTACACCTTC
NA | TRBJ2-7 | many | TRBV6-5 | CASRSGGGYEQYF | TGTGCCAGCAGATCAGGAGGGGGCTACGAGCAGTACTTC